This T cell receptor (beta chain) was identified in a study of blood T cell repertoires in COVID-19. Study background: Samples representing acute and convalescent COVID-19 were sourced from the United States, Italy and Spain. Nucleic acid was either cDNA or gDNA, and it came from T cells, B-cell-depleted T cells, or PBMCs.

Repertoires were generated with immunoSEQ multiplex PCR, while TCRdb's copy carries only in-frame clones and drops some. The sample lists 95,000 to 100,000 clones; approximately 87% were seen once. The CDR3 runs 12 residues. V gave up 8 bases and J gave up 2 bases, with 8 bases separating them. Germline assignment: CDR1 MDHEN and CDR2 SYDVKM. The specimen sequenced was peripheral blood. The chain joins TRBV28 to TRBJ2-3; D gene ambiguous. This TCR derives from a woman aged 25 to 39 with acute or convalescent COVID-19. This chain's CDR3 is CASLSYTDTQYF. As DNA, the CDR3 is TGTGCCAGCCTGAGTTACACAGATACGCAGTATTTT.